Below are 27 T cell receptor beta chains sequenced from a single sample in a study of T cell repertoires in cytomegalovirus infection. TCRdb re-derived calls from the reads in MiXCR, one entry per CDR3 protein. This table holds roughly 340,000 distinct CDR3 sequences, 29% found once. These receptors lack a known antigen. Specimen: cultured PBMCs, collected from culture after CMV antigen stimulation. These receptors all come from a human donor in good health (CMV status not recorded). Some clones in this sample may be carry-over from other donors' samples.

CDR3 protein: CSAGTSGRAWAYNEQFF. The CDR3 DNA sequence: TGCAGCGCTGGGACTAGCGGGAGGGCTTGGGCCTACAATGAGCAGTTCTTC. V usage is TRBV29-1 and J usage is TRBJ2-1, with TRBD2 matching over 16 bases. The trim removed 7 bases at V and 2 bases at J, leaving 8 bases unmatched. The CDR3 is made up of 17 amino acids. CDR1 and CDR2 (germline): SQVTM, ANQGSEA.

This clonotype appeared a few times. The chain combines TRBV19 with TRBJ1-3, with 7 bases matching TRBD1. The length of the CDR3 is 15 residues. The V and J ends lost 6 bases and 0 bases, in that order; junction bases with no gene match: 5. CDR1 and CDR2 from the germline V gene are LNHDA and SQIVND (reference sequence). CDR3 sequence: CASRYDRVSGNTIYF. CDR3 DNA: TGTGCCAGTAGATACGACAGGGTCTCTGGAAACACCATATATTTT.

At least ten counts were recorded for this clonotype. The rearrangement joins TRBV20-1 to TRBJ1-3; no clear D. Germline values: CDR1 DFQATT, CDR2 SNEGSKA (reference sequence). The CDR3 runs to 14 residues. V shed 7 bases and J shed 0 bases, with 13 bases lying between them. Written as DNA, the CDR3 is TGCAGTGTCACAACGGGGAGCTCTGGAAACACCATATATTTT. Protein sequence: CSVTTGSSGNTIYF.

In this sample, this clonotype turned up a few times. The chain carries TRBV6-1 and TRBJ1-2, with D possibly matching TRBD1 (5 bases). The germline V gene encodes CDR1 MNHNS and CDR2 SASEGT. The CDR3 contains 13 residues. V shed 6 bases and J shed 4 bases, with 12 bases lying between them. The CDR3 DNA reads as TGTGCCAGCAGCAGACAGAAGTTCTATGGCTACACCTTC. It specifies CASSRQKFYGYTF.

The chain recombines TRBV12-3 or TRBV12-4 with TRBJ2-1; weak D call: TRBD1 (7 bases). This CDR3 has 13 amino acids. V was shortened by 6 bases and J by 6 bases, with 12 bases between the two germline ends. The CDR3 region is CASRRQGGNEQFF. CDR3 bases: TGTGCCAGCAGGAGGCAGGGGGGCAATGAGCAGTTCTTC.

This sequence joins TRBV4-1 and TRBJ2-1; TRBD2 matches 10 bases. V trimming: 6 bases; J trimming: 4 bases; junction bases outside the gene matches: 6. The CDR3 contains 15 residues. Germline CDR1 and CDR2: MGHRA and YSYEKL. The CDR3 here is CASRQLAGLYNEQFF. The CDR3, as DNA: TGCGCCAGCAGACAACTAGCGGGGCTATACAATGAGCAGTTCTTC.

In regard to this clonotype: Germline is not matched at one junction end, which may reflect a read error. J is TRBJ2-1 and V is TRBV2; 8 bases agree with TRBD2. Germline CDR1 and CDR2: SNHLY and FYNNEI. This CDR3 region has 17 residues. The CDR3 protein is CVSRGSGRKSSYNEQFF. The CDR3 nucleotides are TGTGTCAGCAGGGGAAGCGGGAGAAAGAGCTCCTACAATGAGCAGTTCTTC.

This rearrangement joins TRBV6-1 to TRBJ2-1; 12 nucleotides agree with TRBD2. The CDR3 is made up of 16 amino acids. Germline CDR1 and CDR2: MNHNS and SASEGT. J was trimmed by 8 bases and V by 1 base; bases with no gene match: 6. CDR3 in amino acids: CASSEVVLAGGHEQFF. For the CDR3, the DNA is TGTGCCAGCAGTGAAGTCGTCCTAGCGGGGGGGCATGAGCAGTTCTTC.

The chain joins TRBV15 to TRBJ2-5; D ambiguous. Germline V gives CDR1 LNHNV, CDR2 YYDKDF (reference sequence). This CDR3 has 14 residues. Trimming removed 1 base at V and 1 base at J, with 7 bases between. CDR3 coding DNA: TGTGCCACCAGCAGAGTAGGCTTCCAAGAGACCCAGTACTTC. As protein: CATSRVGFQETQYF.

This chain connects TRBV28 to TRBJ2-1, with D uncertain. The CDR3 has 13 residues. Trimming removed 5 bases from V and 6 bases from J, with 11 bases in between. The germline V gene has CDR1 MDHEN and CDR2 SYDVKM. CDR3 in amino acids: CASSPGQANEQFF. The CDR3 DNA sequence: TGTGCCAGCAGTCCCGGCCAGGCCAATGAGCAGTTCTTC.

The V and J genes are TRBV7-4 and TRBJ2-1; no clear D. Germline loops: CDR1 SGHVT, CDR2 SQSDAQ. Between the trimmed V and J ends, which lost 5 bases and 7 bases, there was a span of 12 bases. The CDR3 totals 13 residues. CDR3 DNA: TGTGCCAGCAGCCCGACGACGGGTAATGAGCAGTTCTTC. Translation: CASSPTTGNEQFF. Filled out from reference TRBV7-4 and TRBJ2-1, the complete variable domain reads GAGVSQSPRYKVAKRGRDVALRCDSISGHVTLYWYRQTLGQGSEVLTYSQSDAQRDKSGRPSGRFSAERPERSVSTLKIQRTEQGDSAVYLCASSPTTGNEQFFGPGTRLTVL.

V is TRBV4-1 and J is TRBJ1-2; unclear D gene. In germline, CDR1 is MGHRA, CDR2 YSYEKL. Trimming took 0 bases from V and 4 from J, leaving 12 bases between them. This CDR3 contains 15 residues. In DNA form, the CDR3 reads TGCGCCAGCAGCCAAGAAGGACGGAACGTCTATGGCTACACCTTC. Its protein is CASSQEGRNVYGYTF.

The gene calls are TRBV6-2 or TRBV6-3 and TRBJ1-1; possible D gene TRBD1, 6 bases. CDR1 MNHEY and CDR2 SVGEGT come from the germline V gene. CDR3 length: 12 amino acids. Trimming stripped 6 bases from V and 8 bases from J, with 13 bases between. CDR3 sequence reads: CASSYPQGEAFF. DNA of the CDR3: TGTGCCAGCAGCTATCCTCAGGGGGAAGCTTTCTTT.

In its sample, this clonotype was seen many times. The chain uses TRBV7-3 and TRBJ2-1; D possibly corresponds to TRBD1 (6 bases). The CDR3 covers 13 residues. Trimming removed 5 bases from V and 10 bases from J, with 15 bases in between. CDR1 is SGHTA, CDR2 FQGTGA, per germline. The CDR3 reads CASSPHQGREQFF. CDR3 bases: TGTGCCAGCAGCCCACACCAGGGGCGGGAGCAGTTCTTC.

This clonotype has at least ten counts. V usage is TRBV10-3 and J usage is TRBJ2-7; 8 bases map to TRBD2. Germline CDR1 reads ENHRY; CDR2 reads SYGVKD. This CDR3 is built from 15 residues. The ends lost 2 bases at V and 2 bases at J; junction bases unmatched: 5. CDR3 nucleotide sequence: TGTGCCATCAGTGAGACTAGCGGAGCACCCTACGAGCAGTACTTC. Amino acids: CAISETSGAPYEQYF.

The chain carries TRBV19 and TRBJ1-5; D is undetermined. The CDR3 is 13 residues long. Germline V lookup: CDR1 LNHDA, CDR2 SQIVND (reference sequence). The V and J ends lost 2 bases and 6 bases respectively, with 8 bases between them. CDR3 bases: TGTGCCAGTAGTATAACGGGCGCTCAGCCCCAGCATTTT. Amino acids: CASSITGAQPQHF.

J is TRBJ1-1 and V is TRBV5-1; a weak D match, TRBD1 (5 bases). Trimming shortened V by 5 bases and J by 1 base, and 12 bases separated the two germline ends. The CDR3 has 14 amino acids. Germline V gene sequence: CDR1 SGHRS, CDR2 YFSETQ. The CDR3 sequence: CASSEGLANTEAFF. The CDR3 nucleotides read TGCGCCAGCAGTGAGGGACTAGCGAACACTGAAGCTTTCTTT.

In this sample, this clonotype turned up a few times. The chain joins TRBV20-1 to TRBJ1-5; D not certain. Looked up from germline, CDR1 is DFQATT and CDR2 is SNEGSKA (reference sequence). V shed 5 bases and J shed 0 bases, with 17 bases lying between them. This CDR3 has 16 amino acids. DNA of the CDR3: TGCAGTGCTGTTCATCCGGGTAGCTATAGCAATCAGCCCCAGCATTTT. As protein: CSAVHPGSYSNQPQHF.

The chain has TRBV7-9 and TRBJ1-3, with no clear D. Germline values: CDR1 SEHNR, CDR2 FQNEAQ (reference sequence). The germline V and J ends were trimmed by 0 bases and 11 bases, with 11 bases remaining between them. This CDR3 region has 13 residues. The CDR3 region has the DNA TGTGCCAGCAGCTTAGCGGGAGGGAGCGCCATATATTTT. This codes for CASSLAGGSAIYF.

The rearrangement joins TRBV12-3 or TRBV12-4 to TRBJ2-3; TRBD1 or TRBD2 may be the D gene (5 bases each). The CDR3 contains 14 residues. With 5 bases removed from V and 4 bases from J, the gap between germline ends came to 13 bases. CDR3 nucleotide sequence: TGTGCCAGCAGTCCCACTTTGGGGGCAGATACGCAGTATTTT. Translated: CASSPTLGADTQYF.

The chain has TRBV12-3 or TRBV12-4 and TRBJ2-2; unclear D gene. Trimming took off 0 bases at V and 4 bases at J, with 6 bases between the two ends. The CDR3 consists of 14 residues. This chain's CDR3 is CASSLAGVTGELFF. The CDR3 DNA is TGTGCCAGCAGTTTAGCCGGAGTCACCGGGGAGCTGTTTTTT.

The genes are TRBV20-1 and TRBJ2-1; 9 bases align to TRBD2. CDR3 length: 15 amino acids. Germline V CDR1 and CDR2: DFQATT, SNEGSKA (reference sequence). V dropped 6 bases and J dropped 7; count of bases not matched to a gene: 13. The CDR3: CSARQGGRANNEQFF. CDR3 in DNA: TGCAGTGCCCGTCAGGGCGGGAGGGCGAATAATGAGCAGTTCTTC.

The chain couples TRBV20-1 to TRBJ2-1; D may be TRBD2 (6 bases). CDR3 size: 13 residues. The germline CDR1 and CDR2 sequences are DFQATT and SNEGSKA (reference sequence). With 6 bases removed from V and 0 bases from J, the gap between germline ends came to 9 bases. CDR3 region: CSAKTSSYNEQFF. CDR3 nucleotides: TGCAGTGCGAAGACTAGCTCCTACAATGAGCAGTTCTTC.

The chain employs TRBV28 and TRBJ1-5; no firm D call. V gave up 2 bases and J gave up 7 bases, with 6 bases separating them. CDR1 is MDHEN and CDR2 is SYDVKM in the germline V gene. The CDR3 runs to 12 residues. CDR3 sequence (DNA): TGTGCCAGCAGTTTACTAGTCCAGCCCCAGCATTTT. This translates into CASSLLVQPQHF.

This clonotype was counted between two and nine times. This chain links TRBV15 with TRBJ2-2; unclear D gene. Germline V gene lookup returns CDR1 LNHNV and CDR2 YYDKDF (reference sequence). Deletions cut 6 bases from V and 8 bases from J, with 10 bases between. The CDR3 loop spans 12 amino acids. CDR3 nucleotides: TGTGCCACCAGTCCTACTCGGGGGGAGCTGTTTTTT. Translating gives CATSPTRGELFF. Filled out from reference TRBV15 and TRBJ2-2, the complete variable domain reads DAMVIQNPRYQVTQFGKPVTLSCSQTLNHNVMYWYQQKSSQAPKLLFHYYDKDFNNEADTPDNFQSRRPNTSFCFLDIRSPGLGDTAMYLCATSPTRGELFFGEGSRLTVL.

This clonotype has more than one count but fewer than ten. The chain is built from TRBV11-2 and TRBJ2-7; D assignment may be TRBD1 or TRBD2 (5 bases each). Germline assignment: CDR1 SGHAT and CDR2 FQNNGV. CDR3 size: 14 residues. Trimming shortened V by 1 base and J by 9 bases, and 16 bases separated the two germline ends. CDR3 sequence (DNA): TGTGCCAGCAGCTTAGTCGGGACCCAGCCACGGCAGTACTTC. This codes for CASSLVGTQPRQYF.

The genes are TRBV7-3 and TRBJ2-5; weak D call: TRBD2 (6 bases). Trimming shortened V by 5 bases and J by 5 bases, and 12 bases separated the two germline ends. The germline gives CDR1 SGHTA, CDR2 FQGTGA. The CDR3 sequence is 13 residues long. CDR3 protein: CASSPMAGETQYF. CDR3 coding DNA: TGTGCCAGCAGCCCTATGGCGGGGGAGACCCAGTACTTC.